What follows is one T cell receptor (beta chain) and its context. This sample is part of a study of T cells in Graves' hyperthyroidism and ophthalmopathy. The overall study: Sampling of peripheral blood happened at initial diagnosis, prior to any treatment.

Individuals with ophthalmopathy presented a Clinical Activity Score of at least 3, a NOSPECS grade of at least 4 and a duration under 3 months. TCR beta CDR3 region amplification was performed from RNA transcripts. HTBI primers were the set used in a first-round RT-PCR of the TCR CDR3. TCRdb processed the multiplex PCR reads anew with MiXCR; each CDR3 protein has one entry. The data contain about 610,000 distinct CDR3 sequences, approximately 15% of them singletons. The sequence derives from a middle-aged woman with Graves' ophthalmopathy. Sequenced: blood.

CDR3 in DNA: TGTGCCAGCAGTTACGGGACAGCGATGGGCCAAGAGACCCAGTACTTC. It is translated as CASSYGTAMGQETQYF. This chain links TRBV6-2 or TRBV6-3 with TRBJ2-5; 7 positions agree with TRBD1. V dropped 2 bases and J dropped 1; count of bases not matched to a gene: 7. Germline values: CDR1 MNHEY, CDR2 SVGEGT. This CDR3 has 16 amino acids.